One sample yielded the 6 T cell receptor beta chains listed below, sequenced in a study of T cell repertoires in cytomegalovirus infection (dated by TCRdb to about 2019). Sequencing instrument: Illumina HiSeq 1500. The public sequencing data were trimmed at Q25 with fastp and processed into clonotypes with MiXCR by TCRdb, which kept only in-frame beta chains. CDR3 protein duplicates are merged, each entry listing the most common genes and DNA. Here the sample has tens of thousands of distinct CDR3 sequences; 25% to 40% occur a single time. Roughly 70% of the sample is taken by the ten largest. These receptors are not linked to any known antigen. The sample comprised PBMCs, sequenced either directly or after in vitro stimulation (not recorded which). These receptors all come from a human donor in good health (CMV status not recorded). Some clones in this sample may be carry-over from other donors' samples.

This clonotype was counted between two and nine times. This chain uses TRBV2 with TRBJ2-5; unclear D gene. Deletions cut 7 bases from V and 0 bases from J, with 9 bases between. The CDR3 sequence is 13 residues long. Germline V gene data show CDR1 as SNHLY and CDR2 as FYNNEI. CDR3 sequence: CASMREHQETQYF. The CDR3 bases are TGTGCCAGCATGCGTGAGCACCAAGAGACCCAGTACTTC. Filled out from reference TRBV2 and TRBJ2-5, the complete variable domain reads EPEVTQTPSHQVTQMGQEVILRCVPISNHLYFYWYRQILGQKVEFLVSFYNNEISEKSEIFDDQFSVERPDGSNFTLKIRSTKLEDSAMYFCASMREHQETQYFGPGTRLLVL.

Only a few counts were recorded for this clonotype. V and J are TRBV12-3 or TRBV12-4 and TRBJ2-1, with unresolved D. Trimming removed 6 bases at V and 8 bases at J, with 11 bases between. The CDR3 has 12 amino acids. Here the CDR3 reads CASRGSVYEQFF. CDR3 bases: TGTGCCAGCAGGGGCTCCGTCTATGAGCAGTTCTTC.

This sequence joins TRBV28 and TRBJ2-3; TRBD2 aligns across 9 bases. The germline CDR1 and CDR2 sequences are MDHEN and SYDVKM. The CDR3 runs 18 residues. Unmatched junction bases numbered 15, after V lost 6 bases and J lost 2 bases. Here the CDR3 reads CASSPSSGRGGNTDTQYF. CDR3 nucleotide sequence: TGTGCCAGCAGCCCGTCCAGTGGGCGGGGGGGAAACACAGATACGCAGTATTTT.

This clonotype was seen only a few times. The chain combines TRBV4-3 with TRBJ1-4, with no clear D. Germline values: CDR1 LGHNA, CDR2 YSLEER. V lost 4 bases to trimming and J lost 3 bases, with 9 bases between them. The CDR3 length is 14 residues. The CDR3 loop reads CASSLRWANEKLFF. The CDR3 DNA sequence: TGCGCCAGCAGCCTGCGGTGGGCTAATGAAAAACTGTTTTTT.

The chain combines TRBV12-3 or TRBV12-4 with TRBJ2-5, with TRBD1 as a possible D gene (5 bases). The CDR3 runs 14 residues. Trimming pared 4 bases from V and 1 base from J, leaving 10 bases between. CDR3 loop: CASSSGHSQETQYF. As DNA, the CDR3 is TGTGCCAGCAGTTCAGGACATAGCCAAGAGACCCAGTACTTC.

The chain carries TRBV9 and TRBJ2-5; 8 bases map to TRBD2. V was pared by 0 bases and J by 2 bases, with 0 bases of the junction left unmatched. Germline assignment: CDR1 SGDLS and CDR2 YYNGEE. This CDR3 has 14 residues. The CDR3 here is CASSVAGGQETQYF. The CDR3 bases are TGTGCCAGCAGCGTAGCGGGGGGGCAAGAGACCCAGTACTTC.